Following are 6 T cell receptor beta chains from one sample sequenced in a study of T cells after yellow fever vaccination. TCRdb processed the 5' RACE reads anew with MiXCR; each CDR3 protein has one entry. The table records around 300,000 distinct CDR3 sequences, roughly 4.3% of them present only once. The sample here was PBMCs, taken 5 days after the yellow fever booster vaccination. The receptors here all came from a man younger than 35 who received the YFV17D yellow fever vaccine.

This clonotype was observed many times. This chain links TRBV20-1 with TRBJ2-1; tentatively, D is TRBD1 (8 bases). Trimming took 0 bases from V and 2 from J, leaving 17 bases between them. The CDR3 extends over 17 amino acids. Germline lookup yields CDR1 DFQATT and CDR2 SNEGSKA (reference sequence). The DNA for the CDR3 is TGCAGTGCTAGAGATCGCGGACAGGGAGGGCCCTACAATGAGCAGTTCTTC. This sequence encodes CSARDRGQGGPYNEQFF.

The chain links TRBV7-9 to TRBJ1-1; no clear D. With 5 bases removed from V and 7 bases from J, the gap between germline ends came to 11 bases. Germline CDR1 reads SEHNR; CDR2 reads FQNEAQ (reference sequence). The CDR3 contains 12 residues. The CDR3 spells CASSLRADEAFF. Written as DNA, the CDR3 is TGTGCCAGCAGCCTACGGGCTGATGAAGCTTTCTTT.

In this sample, this clonotype turned up a few times. The chain uses TRBV12-3 or TRBV12-4 and TRBJ2-7; D may match TRBD1 or TRBD2 (6 bases each). The V end was cut by 6 bases, the J end by 0 bases, with 12 bases between. CDR3 length: 14 amino acids. The CDR3 DNA reads TGTGCCAGCAGCGGGGGCCGCAACTCCTACGAGCAGTACTTC. Translated: CASSGGRNSYEQYF.

This clonotype was detected only a few times. This chain links TRBV20-1 with TRBJ1-6; D not resolved. Looked up from germline, CDR1 is DFQATT and CDR2 is SNEGSKA (reference sequence). This CDR3 spans 16 amino acids. Trimming removed 1 base from V and 0 bases from J, with 10 bases in between. CDR3 residues: CSARAYGSSYNSPLHF. The CDR3 DNA follows: TGCAGTGCTAGAGCTTACGGGAGCTCCTATAATTCACCCCTCCACTTT.

The chain uses TRBV6-5 and TRBJ1-2; 8 nucleotides align to TRBD1. V was pared by 0 bases and J by 8 bases, with 2 bases of the junction left unmatched. The CDR3 has 13 amino acids. Germline V lookup: CDR1 MNHEY, CDR2 SVGAGI. The CDR3 DNA follows: TGTGCCAGCAGTTACTCGAGACAGGGGGGCTACACCTTC. It is translated as CASSYSRQGGYTF.

This chain joins TRBV24-1 and TRBJ2-2; TRBD2 might be the D (5 bases). CDR3 length: 11 amino acids. From germline, CDR1 is KGHDR and CDR2 SFDVKD. V lost 9 bases and J lost 6, with 7 bases in between. The CDR3 region has the DNA TGTGCCACCGAGAGGGCCGGGGAGCTGTTTTTT. Amino acids: CATERAGELFF.